In this sample, the clone carrying this T cell receptor (beta chain) turned up many times. Germline V gives CDR1 SGHNT, CDR2 YENEEA. The CDR3 covers 13 residues. With 5 bases clipped from V and 2 bases from J, the junction kept 1 base outside the gene matches. These data originate in a study of early T cells in non-severe SARS-CoV-2 infection. Overall study: The study sequenced bulk RNA from unsorted whole blood, with chains unpaired.

Unique molecular identifiers were attached to individual cDNA molecules. TCRdb re-analysed the 5' RACE reads in MiXCR, keeping a single row per CDR3 protein. The repertoire holds over 20,000 distinct CDR3 sequences, more than 3.5% seen once, with 7.8% in the top ten. Sequencing input: whole blood. The V and J genes are TRBV11-3 and TRBJ2-7; TRBD1 matches at 9 bases. This clonotype was sampled from an adult who was a healthcare worker with PCR-confirmed SARS-CoV-2 infection or an uninfected control (not recorded which). In DNA form, the CDR3 reads TGTGCCAGCAGCCGGGACAGGGCCTACGAGCAGTACTTC. As protein: CASSRDRAYEQYF.